What follows are 21 T cell receptor beta chains derived from one specimen sequenced in a study of molecular identifiers for immune sequencing clone quantification. In TCRdb, the PCR reads were re-called with MiXCR into one record per CDR3 protein. This sample carries 60,000 to 80,000 distinct CDR3 sequences, around 20% of them seen once, and the ten largest clones take 1.5% to 1.9%. Input material: naive CD8+ T cells from blood, with Jurkat cell RNA spiked in. The subset: FACS-sorted CD8+CD4-CCR7+CD45RA+ naive T cells. These receptors all stem from a human donor in good health. Some libraries in this study had Jurkat cell RNA spiked in.

This clonotype has at least ten counts. This rearrangement joins TRBV7-9 to TRBJ1-1; D ambiguous. Germline V gene data show CDR1 as SEHNR and CDR2 as FQNEAQ (reference sequence). V dropped 4 bases and J dropped 0 bases, with 21 bases sitting between them. The CDR3 covers 18 residues. The CDR3 DNA follows: TGTGCCAGCAGCTCAACCCGGTACGGTCTTCCAGTGAACACTGAAGCTTTCTTT. This gives the protein CASSSTRYGLPVNTEAFF.

This clonotype was counted only a few times. This sequence joins TRBV18 and TRBJ2-5; the match to TRBD1 covers 8 bases. The CDR3 has 16 residues. Trimming cost V 3 bases and J 6 bases; bases outside gene matches: 12. Germline V lookup: CDR1 KGHSH, CDR2 LQKENI. The CDR3 spells CASSPSPGQALQTQYF. Here the CDR3 DNA reads TGTGCCAGCTCACCCTCTCCGGGACAGGCACTGCAGACCCAGTACTTC. Drawing the rest from reference TRBV18 and TRBJ2-5, the complete variable domain is NAGVMQNPRHLVRRRGQEARLRCSPMKGHSHVYWYRQLPEEGLKFMVYLQKENIIDESGMPKERFSAEFPKEGPSILRIQQVVRGDSAAYFCASSPSPGQALQTQYFGPGTRLLVL.

This clonotype was observed at least ten times. The rearrangement uses TRBV29-1 and TRBJ1-2; D possibly corresponds to TRBD1 (5 bases). The V gene's germline CDR1 is SQVTM and CDR2 ANQGSEA. The germline V and J ends were trimmed by 7 bases and 6 bases, with 18 bases remaining between them. The CDR3 sequence is 13 residues long. The CDR3 region has the DNA TGCAGCGGGCGGAATAGGGGATTAGATGGCTACACCTTC. Amino acid sequence: CSGRNRGLDGYTF.

About this clonotype itself: This CDR3 is missing its conserved last phenylalanine or tryptophan, likely due to a read error. The V call is TRBV27, the J call TRBJ2-4; perhaps TRBD2 as D (5 bases). Per germline, CDR1 MNHEY and CDR2 SMNVEV (reference sequence). V lost 8 bases and J 6 bases, leaving 17 bases between the germline ends. The CDR3 spans 14 residues. CDR3 sequence (DNA): TGTGCCAGCTTGTCCTTCAGCGGAAGAAACATTCAGTACTCC. Translation gives CASLSFSGRNIQYS.

This clonotype was recorded at least ten times. V is TRBV6-2 or TRBV6-3 and J is TRBJ2-1; TRBD2 is a possible D gene (5 bases). This CDR3 comprises 16 residues. The V end lost 5 bases, the J end lost 0 bases, and 14 bases lay between the germline ends. Per germline, CDR1 MNHEY and CDR2 SVGEGT. The CDR3 DNA follows: TGTGCCAGCAGTCCCCCCCGAGACTACTCCTACAATGAGCAGTTCTTC. As protein: CASSPPRDYSYNEQFF.

At least ten counts were recorded for this clonotype. The chain carries TRBV4-3 and TRBJ2-3; a possible D gene is TRBD2 (6 bases). Between the trimmed V and J ends, which lost 0 bases and 4 bases, there was a span of 17 bases. Germline values: CDR1 LGHNA, CDR2 YSLEER. The CDR3 contains 17 residues. This chain's CDR3 is CASSQEALADSPDTQYF. The CDR3 nucleotides are TGCGCCAGCAGCCAAGAAGCTTTAGCGGACTCGCCAGATACGCAGTATTTT.

The chain combines TRBV4-1 with TRBJ1-1; D ambiguous. From germline, CDR1 is MGHRA and CDR2 YSYEKL. Trimming removed 1 base from V and 8 bases from J, with 14 bases in between. This CDR3 has 14 amino acids. The CDR3 spells CASSQGSDPFEAFF. The DNA for the CDR3 is TGCGCCAGCAGCCAAGGCTCTGATCCTTTCGAAGCTTTCTTT.

This clonotype was seen many times. J is TRBJ1-2 and V is TRBV27; TRBD1 aligns across 8 bases. The V gene's germline CDR1 is MNHEY and CDR2 SMNVEV (reference sequence). The CDR3 is 15 residues long. Trimming at V came to 3 bases and at J to 4 bases, leaving 7 bases not matched to a gene. The CDR3, as DNA: TGTGCCAGCAGTTTTCTACAGGGGGGGATCTATGGCTACACCTTC. This translates into CASSFLQGGIYGYTF.

This clonotype was found many times. The rearrangement joins TRBV7-9 to TRBJ1-3; D not certain. CDR3 length equals 11 residues. Per the germline V gene, CDR1 is SEHNR and CDR2 is FQNEAQ (reference sequence). CDR3 bases: TGTGGCCAGCCCTCTGGAAACACCATATATTTT. Protein sequence: CGQPSGNTIYF.

The sample holds many counts of this clonotype. This rearrangement joins TRBV3-1 to TRBJ1-2; a possible D gene is TRBD1 (6 bases). V shed 0 bases and J shed 9 bases, with 14 bases lying between them. Germline V gene lookup returns CDR1 LGHDT and CDR2 YNNKEL (reference sequence). This CDR3 has 14 residues. Written as DNA, the CDR3 is TGTGCCAGCAGCCAAGACTCAGGGGAGGGTCGCTACACCTTC. It encodes CASSQDSGEGRYTF.

This clonotype was seen at least ten times. This chain joins TRBV28 and TRBJ2-3, with a weak D call TRBD1 (5 bases). CDR3 size: 15 residues. V lost 1 base to trimming and J lost 3 bases, with 11 bases between them. Germline values: CDR1 MDHEN, CDR2 SYDVKM. The CDR3 DNA reads TGTGCCAGCAGTTTATTGATTAGGGGTACAGATACGCAGTATTTT. Translation: CASSLLIRGTDTQYF.

This clonotype was counted ten times or more. The chain recombines TRBV7-9 with TRBJ1-1, with unresolved D. V was cut by 6 bases and J by 5 bases, with 10 bases left in between. The CDR3 contains 12 residues. Germline V gene data show CDR1 as SEHNR and CDR2 as FQNEAQ (reference sequence). CDR3 residues: CASSDGWTEAFF. The CDR3 bases are TGTGCCAGCAGTGACGGGTGGACTGAAGCTTTCTTT.

The chain links TRBV11-2 to TRBJ2-1, with a tentative D call TRBD1 (7 bases). Germline V gives CDR1 SGHAT, CDR2 FQNNGV. Trimming removed 5 bases from V and 5 bases from J, with 22 bases in between. There are 17 residues in the CDR3. The CDR3 DNA reads as TGTGCCAGCAGCCCGCGTGATCGGGGGACAGCCAACAATGAGCAGTTCTTC. Residues: CASSPRDRGTANNEQFF.

This clonotype appeared many times. CDR3 sequence reads: CASSQLAAGPGNSPLHF. CDR3 DNA sequence: TGCGCCAGCAGCCAACTTGCGGCAGGCCCTGGTAATTCACCCCTCCACTTT. This chain joins TRBV4-1 and TRBJ1-6; unclear D gene. This CDR3 is built from 17 residues. Trimming left V 2 bases short and J 6 bases short, with 17 bases between. Germline assignment: CDR1 MGHRA and CDR2 YSYEKL.

This clonotype was observed many times. The gene calls are TRBV2 and TRBJ2-7, with a tentative D call TRBD2 (5 bases). CDR3 size: 14 residues. Trimming shortened V by 2 bases and J by 2 bases, and 10 bases separated the two germline ends. Germline loops: CDR1 SNHLY, CDR2 FYNNEI. The CDR3 DNA reads as TGTGCCAGCAGTGAAATCGACGGGACCTACGAGCAGTACTTC. This codes for CASSEIDGTYEQYF. Combining the CDR3 with reference TRBV2 and TRBJ2-7 gives the whole variable domain EPEVTQTPSHQVTQMGQEVILRCVPISNHLYFYWYRQILGQKVEFLVSFYNNEISEKSEIFDDQFSVERPDGSNFTLKIRSTKLEDSAMYFCASSEIDGTYEQYFGPGTRLTVT.

V usage is TRBV9 and J usage is TRBJ2-7; 11 bases line up with TRBD2. The germline gives CDR1 SGDLS, CDR2 YYNGEE. The CDR3 is 14 residues long. V was pared by 4 bases and J by 4 bases, with 4 bases of the junction left unmatched. In DNA, the CDR3 is TGTGCCAGCAGCCCGAGACTAGCGGGGTACGAGCAGTACTTC. Translating gives CASSPRLAGYEQYF. Looking up the rest from reference TRBV9 and TRBJ2-7 gives the full variable domain: DSGVTQTPKHLITATGQRVTLRCSPRSGDLSVYWYQQSLDQGLQFLIQYYNGEERAKGNILERFSAQQFPDLHSELNLSSLELGDSALYFCASSPRLAGYEQYFGPGTRLTVT.

This clonotype was detected many times. CDR3 sequence (DNA): TGTGCCAGCAGTCCATCAACTGGACAGCTCTTCTATGGCTACACCTTC. It specifies CASSPSTGQLFYGYTF. The V and J genes are TRBV27 and TRBJ1-2; TRBD1 is a possible D gene (6 bases). V was pared by 5 bases and J by 4 bases, with 20 bases between. Germline values: CDR1 MNHEY, CDR2 SMNVEV (reference sequence). CDR3 length equals 16 residues.

This clonotype has a count of ten or more. The chain has TRBV7-3 and TRBJ2-1; 9 positions match TRBD2. Germline V gene sequence: CDR1 SGHTA, CDR2 FQGTGA. The V gene end was trimmed by 5 bases and the J gene end by 4 bases; junction bases not matched to a gene: 9. The CDR3 spans 16 residues. CDR3 residues: CASSPNAGGYYNEQFF. DNA of the CDR3: TGTGCCAGCAGCCCCAATGCGGGAGGGTATTACAATGAGCAGTTCTTC.

The chain recombines TRBV10-3 with TRBJ1-1; no clear D gene. The CDR3 is made up of 14 amino acids. Germline lookup yields CDR1 ENHRY and CDR2 SYGVKD. Trimming took off 10 bases at V and 1 base at J, with 16 bases between the two ends. The CDR3 region has the DNA TGTGCCACGGAGAGAAGTGCGGCGAACACTGAAGCTTTCTTT. Protein: CATERSAANTEAFF.

This clonotype appeared many times. The chain couples TRBV2 to TRBJ2-7; possible D gene TRBD1, 5 bases. In germline, CDR1 is SNHLY, CDR2 FYNNEI. This CDR3 spans 13 amino acids. Between the trimmed V and J ends, which lost 4 bases and 2 bases, there was a span of 9 bases. CDR3 nucleotides: TGTGCCAGCAGTGGGCAGGGAACCTACGAGCAGTACTTC. Translated, it gives CASSGQGTYEQYF.

Worth noting for this clonotype: A much larger clone differs from this one at a single base, so this may be a read error. The genes are TRBV6-1 and TRBJ1-1; 9 nucleotides agree with TRBD1. Germline V lookup: CDR1 MNHNS, CDR2 SASEGT. This CDR3 is built from 16 residues. Germline trimming cut 4 bases from V and 4 bases from J; bases unmatched to any gene: 10. CDR3 nucleotide sequence: TGTGCCAGCAGTGTCGGACAGGGGCCTGTGGTCACTGAAGCTTTCTTT. It yields the protein CASSVGQGPVVTEAFF.